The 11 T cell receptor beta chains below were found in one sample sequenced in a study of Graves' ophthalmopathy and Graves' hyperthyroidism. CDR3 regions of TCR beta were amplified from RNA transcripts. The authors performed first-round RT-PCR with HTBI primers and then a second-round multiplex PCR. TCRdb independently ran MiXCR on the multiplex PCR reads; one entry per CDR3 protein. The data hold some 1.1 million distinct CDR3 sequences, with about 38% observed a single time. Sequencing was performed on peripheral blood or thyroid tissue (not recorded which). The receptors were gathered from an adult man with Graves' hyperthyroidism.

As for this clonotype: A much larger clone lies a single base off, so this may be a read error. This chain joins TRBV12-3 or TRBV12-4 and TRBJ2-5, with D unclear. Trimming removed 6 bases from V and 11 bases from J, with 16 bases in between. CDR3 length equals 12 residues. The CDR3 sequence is CASSKTQREQYF. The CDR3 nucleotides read TGTGCCAGCAGCAAGACTCAGAGAGAGCAGTACTTC.

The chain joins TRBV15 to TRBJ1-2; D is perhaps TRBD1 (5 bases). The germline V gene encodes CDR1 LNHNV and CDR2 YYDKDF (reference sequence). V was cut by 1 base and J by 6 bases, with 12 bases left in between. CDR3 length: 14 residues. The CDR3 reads CATSRVGTTDGYTF. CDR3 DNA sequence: TGTGCCACCAGCAGAGTCGGGACCACGGATGGCTACACCTTC.

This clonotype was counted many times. The CDR3 spells CASSVGGGGANVLTF. CDR3 sequence (DNA): TGTGCCAGCAGCGTAGGAGGGGGTGGGGCCAACGTCCTGACTTTC. V and J are TRBV9 and TRBJ2-6, with D maybe TRBD1 (6 bases). Germline loops: CDR1 SGDLS, CDR2 YYNGEE. The CDR3 has 15 amino acids. The V gene lost 0 bases and the J gene lost 3 bases, with 7 bases spanning the gap. Looking up the rest from reference TRBV9 and TRBJ2-6 gives the full variable domain: DSGVTQTPKHLITATGQRVTLRCSPRSGDLSVYWYQQSLDQGLQFLIQYYNGEERAKGNILERFSAQQFPDLHSELNLSSLELGDSALYFCASSVGGGGANVLTFGAGSRLTVL.

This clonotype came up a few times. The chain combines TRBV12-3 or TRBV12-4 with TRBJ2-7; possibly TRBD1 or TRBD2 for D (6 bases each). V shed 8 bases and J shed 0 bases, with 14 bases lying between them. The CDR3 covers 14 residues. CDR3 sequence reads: CASLRGTHSYEQYF. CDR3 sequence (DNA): TGTGCCAGCCTCCGGGGGACACACTCCTACGAGCAGTACTTC.

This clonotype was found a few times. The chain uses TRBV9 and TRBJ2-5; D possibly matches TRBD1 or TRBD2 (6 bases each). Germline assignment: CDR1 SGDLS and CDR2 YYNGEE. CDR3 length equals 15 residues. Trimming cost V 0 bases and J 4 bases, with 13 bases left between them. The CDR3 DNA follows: TGTGCCAGCAGCGTAGCGGCCAGGGGAGGAGAGACCCAGTACTTC. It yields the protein CASSVAARGGETQYF. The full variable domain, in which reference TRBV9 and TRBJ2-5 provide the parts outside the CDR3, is DSGVTQTPKHLITATGQRVTLRCSPRSGDLSVYWYQQSLDQGLQFLIQYYNGEERAKGNILERFSAQQFPDLHSELNLSSLELGDSALYFCASSVAARGGETQYFGPGTRLLVL.

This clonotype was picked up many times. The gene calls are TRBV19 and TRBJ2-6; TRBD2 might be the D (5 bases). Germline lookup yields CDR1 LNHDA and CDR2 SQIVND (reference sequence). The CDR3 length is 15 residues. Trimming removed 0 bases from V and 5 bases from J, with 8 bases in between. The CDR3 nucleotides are TGTGCCAGTAGTATAGACGGGATCCGGGCCAACGTCCTGACTTTC. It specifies CASSIDGIRANVLTF. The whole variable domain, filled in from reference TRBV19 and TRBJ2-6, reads DGGITQSPKYLFRKEGQNVTLSCEQNLNHDAMYWYRQDPGQGLRLIYYSQIVNDFQKGDIAEGYSVSREKKESFPLTVTSAQKNPTAFYLCASSIDGIRANVLTFGAGSRLTVL.

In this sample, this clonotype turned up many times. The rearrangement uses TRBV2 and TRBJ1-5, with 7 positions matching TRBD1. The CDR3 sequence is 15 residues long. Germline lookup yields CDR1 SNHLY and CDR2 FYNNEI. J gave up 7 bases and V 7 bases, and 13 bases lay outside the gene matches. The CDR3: CASKSQGSAEQPQHF. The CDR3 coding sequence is TGTGCCAGCAAGTCACAGGGGTCGGCGGAACAGCCCCAGCATTTT.

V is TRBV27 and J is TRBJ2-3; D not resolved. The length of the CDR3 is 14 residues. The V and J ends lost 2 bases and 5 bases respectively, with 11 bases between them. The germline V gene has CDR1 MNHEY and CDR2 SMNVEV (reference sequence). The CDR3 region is CASSLGPVGDTQYF. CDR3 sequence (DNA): TGTGCCAGCAGTTTAGGGCCTGTCGGAGATACGCAGTATTTT.

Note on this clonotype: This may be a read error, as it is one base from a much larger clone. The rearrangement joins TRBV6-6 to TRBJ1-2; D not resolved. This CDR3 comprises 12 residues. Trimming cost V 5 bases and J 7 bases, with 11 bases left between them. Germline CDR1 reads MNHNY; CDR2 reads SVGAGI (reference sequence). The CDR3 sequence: CASSAVGGGYTF. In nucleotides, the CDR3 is TGTGCCAGCAGTGCGGTGGGAGGTGGCTACACCTTC.

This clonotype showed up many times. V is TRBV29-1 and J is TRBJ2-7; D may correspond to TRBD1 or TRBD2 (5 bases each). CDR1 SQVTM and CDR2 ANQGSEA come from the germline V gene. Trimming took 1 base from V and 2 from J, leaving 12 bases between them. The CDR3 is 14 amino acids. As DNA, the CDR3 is TGCAGCGTTGAAGCGCGGCAGGGAGCCTACGAGCAGTACTTC. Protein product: CSVEARQGAYEQYF.

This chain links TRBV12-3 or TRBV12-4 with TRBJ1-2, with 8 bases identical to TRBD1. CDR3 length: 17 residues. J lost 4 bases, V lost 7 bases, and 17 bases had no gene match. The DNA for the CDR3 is TGTGCCAGCACCACAACAACCCAGGGGGCCTCTGTCTATGGCTACACCTTC. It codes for CASTTTTQGASVYGYTF.